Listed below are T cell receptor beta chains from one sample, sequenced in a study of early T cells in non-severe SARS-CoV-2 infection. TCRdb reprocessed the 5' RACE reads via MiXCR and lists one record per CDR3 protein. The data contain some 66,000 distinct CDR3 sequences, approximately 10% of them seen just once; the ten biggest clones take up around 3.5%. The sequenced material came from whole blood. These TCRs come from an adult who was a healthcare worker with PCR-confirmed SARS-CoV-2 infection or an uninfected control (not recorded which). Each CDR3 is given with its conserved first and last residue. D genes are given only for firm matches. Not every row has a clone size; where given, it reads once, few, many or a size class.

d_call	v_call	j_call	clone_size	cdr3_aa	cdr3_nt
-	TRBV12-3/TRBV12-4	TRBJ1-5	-	CASTPGWNQPQHF	TGTGCCAGCACCCCTGGGTGGAATCAGCCCCAGCATTTT
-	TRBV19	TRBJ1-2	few	CASSMPAGLNGYTF	TGTGCCAGTAGTATGCCCGCAGGGTTAAATGGCTACACCTTC
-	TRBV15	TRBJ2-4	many	CATSRDGVGENIQYF	TGTGCCACCAGCAGAGATGGGGTGGGGGAAAACATTCAGTACTTC
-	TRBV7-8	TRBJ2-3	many	CASSPRLGSTDTQYF	TGTGCCAGCAGCCCTAGACTAGGGAGCACAGATACGCAGTATTTT
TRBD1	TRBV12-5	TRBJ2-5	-	CASGRSYQGAQYF	TGTGCTAGTGGACGGTCCTATCAGGGGGCCCAGTACTTC
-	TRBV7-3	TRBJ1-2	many	CASSLEGRRGYTF	TGTGCCAGCAGCTTGGAGGGGCGACGTGGCTACACCTTC
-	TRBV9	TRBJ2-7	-	CASSATDSAYEQYF	TGTGCCAGCAGCGCAACCGACAGCGCCTACGAGCAGTACTTC
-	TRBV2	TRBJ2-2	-	CASNRNTGELFF	TGTGCCAGCAACAGGAACACCGGGGAGCTGTTTTTT
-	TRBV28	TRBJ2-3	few	CASSLSPTDTQYF	TGTGCCAGCAGTTTAAGCCCCACAGATACGCAGTATTTT
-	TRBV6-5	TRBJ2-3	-	CASSYSRGGGDTQYF	TGTGCCAGCAGTTACTCCAGGGGGGGAGGAGATACGCAGTATTTT
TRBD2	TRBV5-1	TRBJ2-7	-	CASSLAVGGPYEQYF	TGCGCCAGCAGCTTGGCCGTGGGAGGGCCGTACGAGCAGTACTTC
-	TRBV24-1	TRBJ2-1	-	CATSDRTNEQFF	TGTGCCACCAGTGACAGGACTAATGAGCAGTTCTTC
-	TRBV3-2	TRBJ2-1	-	CATLGGVHEQFF	TGTGCCACCCTGGGGGGCGTCCATGAGCAGTTCTTC
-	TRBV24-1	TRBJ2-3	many	CATSAPNGDTQYF	TGTGCCACCAGTGCTCCAAATGGGGATACGCAGTATTTT
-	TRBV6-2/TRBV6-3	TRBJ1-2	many	CASSYSQGTGYTF	TGTGCCAGCAGTTACTCCCAGGGTACAGGCTACACCTTC
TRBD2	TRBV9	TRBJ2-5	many	CASSVGTSGRETQYF	TGTGCCAGCAGCGTAGGGACTAGCGGGAGAGAGACCCAGTACTTC
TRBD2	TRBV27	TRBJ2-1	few	CASSLPSGSDGEQFF	TGTGCCAGCAGTTTACCTAGCGGGAGTGACGGTGAGCAGTTCTTC
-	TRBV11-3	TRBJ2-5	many	CASSEGQETQYF	TGTGCCAGCAGCGAGGGACAAGAGACCCAGTACTTC
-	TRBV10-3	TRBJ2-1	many	CAISGIEVEQFF	TGTGCCATCAGTGGTATAGAGGTGGAGCAGTTCTTC
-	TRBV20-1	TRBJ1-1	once	CSAQLSGAGTEAFF	TGCAGTGCTCAGCTGTCAGGGGCGGGCACTGAAGCTTTCTTT
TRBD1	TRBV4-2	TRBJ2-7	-	CASSQEGTGSSYEQYF	TGTGCCAGCAGCCAAGAGGGGACAGGAAGCTCCTACGAGCAGTACTTC
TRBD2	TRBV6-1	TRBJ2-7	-	CASNPGTSGYEQYF	TGTGCCAGCAACCCCGGGACTAGCGGTTACGAGCAGTACTTC
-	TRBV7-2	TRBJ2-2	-	CASSLEPLIGTGELFF	TGTGCCAGCAGCTTAGAACCCTTAATTGGCACCGGGGAGCTGTTTTTT
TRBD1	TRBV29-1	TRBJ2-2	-	CSVEIGQGLSGELFF	TGCAGCGTTGAGATAGGACAGGGGTTGTCCGGGGAGCTGTTTTTT
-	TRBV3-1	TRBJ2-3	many	CASSPYLADTQYF	TGTGCCAGCAGCCCCTACCTAGCGGATACGCAGTATTTT
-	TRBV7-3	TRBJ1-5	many	CASSLACGAGHRNQPQHF	TGTGCCAGCAGCCTTGCCTGCGGGGCAGGCCACCGCAATCAGCCCCAGCATTTT
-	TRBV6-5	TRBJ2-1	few	CASSYSITGDNEQFF	TGTGCCAGCAGTTACTCGATCACGGGAGACAATGAGCAGTTCTTC
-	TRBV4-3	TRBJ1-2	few	CASSQDINRDYGYTF	TGCGCCAGCAGCCAAGATATCAACAGAGACTATGGCTACACCTTC
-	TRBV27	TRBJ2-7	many	CASSRGASQYF	TGTGCCAGCAGCCGGGGGGCGAGTCAGTACTTC
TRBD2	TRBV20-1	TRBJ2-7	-	CSAIPEDGRVSYEQYF	TGCAGTGCTATCCCCGAGGACGGGAGGGTCTCCTACGAGCAGTACTTC
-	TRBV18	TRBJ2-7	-	CASSQMWGAGNEQYF	TGTGCCAGCTCACAGATGTGGGGGGCCGGCAACGAGCAGTACTTC
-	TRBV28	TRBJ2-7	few	CASSLGRVTDEQYF	TGTGCCAGCAGTTTAGGTCGGGTTACTGACGAGCAGTACTTC
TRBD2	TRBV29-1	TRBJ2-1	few	CSVEGASGIGEQFF	TGCAGCGTTGAAGGGGCTAGCGGGATCGGTGAGCAGTTCTTC
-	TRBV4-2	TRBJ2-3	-	CASSQTKYGGTDTQYF	TGTGCCAGCAGCCAAACAAAGTATGGGGGCACAGATACGCAGTATTTT
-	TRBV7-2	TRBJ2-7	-	CASSTTDHSSYEQYF	TGTGCCAGCAGCACGACCGACCACAGCTCCTACGAGCAGTACTTC
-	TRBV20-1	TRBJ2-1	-	CTGGANEQFF	TGCACCGGGGGCGCCAATGAGCAGTTCTTC
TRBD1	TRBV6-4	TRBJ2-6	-	CASSGTGGSGANVLTF	TGTGCCAGCAGTGGGACAGGGGGCTCTGGGGCCAACGTCCTGACTTTC